This T cell receptor beta chain was retrieved from a study of Ad26.COV2.S vaccination and SARS-CoV-2 variants. For the study at large: Donor allocation was to the COV1001 Ad26.COV2.S trial arm. Ad26.COV2.S was injected intramuscularly once or twice, 56 days apart. Overall study findings and caveats: Those who received vaccine or placebo ended up with similar non-spike TCR breadth. TCR breadth and depth analyses may have underestimated total T cell responses.

As to this clone: Its specificity is unknown.

The treatment was: some 19 received Ad26.COV2.S at low or high dose, single or two shots; a few received placebo; per-sample allocation not given. After the first vaccine or placebo injection, samples were drawn on day 63. Germline V CDR1 and CDR2: LNHDA, SQIVND (reference sequence). V dropped 6 bases and J dropped 0 bases, with 18 bases sitting between them. The CDR3 is made up of 17 amino acids. TCRdb keeps only in-frame clones here, not all; method: immunoSEQ multiplex PCR. The sample has around 400,000 clones; roughly four fifths are singletons. Material: peripheral blood, obtained in a trial of Ad26.COV2.S vaccine versus placebo. This chain uses TRBV19 with TRBJ1-3; perhaps TRBD1 as D (5 bases). The sequence came from a person between 18 and 65 years old who received the Ad26.COV2.S COVID-19 vaccine or a placebo. In DNA form, the CDR3 reads TGTGCCAGTAGCCCTGGAGGGGTCAGAGCCTCTGGAAACACCATATATTTT. Translated: CASSPGGVRASGNTIYF.